This T cell receptor beta chain is from a study of cytomegalovirus exposure and HLA in healthy donors. The V gene's germline CDR1 is SNHLY and CDR2 FYNNEI. The CDR3 totals 14 residues. V lost 3 bases to trimming and J lost 1 base, with 7 bases between them. The PCR ran on 60 Vbeta and 13 Jbeta primers. Method: immunoSEQ multiplex PCR; TCRdb's copy keeps in-frame clones and lacks some. The sample shows more than 140,000 clones, around 80% of them seen only once. This clone occurred once. The clonotype comes from a man between 25 and 39 years old in good health and CMV-seropositive. The sequenced sample consisted of PBMCs. The chain carries TRBV2 and TRBJ1-3; no definite D call. The CDR3 DNA reads as TGTGCCAGCAGTGAGTCAGGATCTGGAAACACCATATATTTT. It encodes CASSESGSGNTIYF.